This TCR beta chain was retrieved from a study of OX40 agonist ivuxolimab in advanced cancers. Overall study context: Cancers in dose escalation were hepatocellular, melanoma, renal cell and head and neck.

From germline, CDR1 is SGHNT and CDR2 YYREEE (reference sequence). The CDR3 extends over 13 amino acids. V gave up 4 bases and J gave up 1 base, with 8 bases separating them. As for this clone: Its antigen is unidentified.

At cycle 4 day 1, cycle 7 day 1, and baseline, blood was sampled. Using immunoSEQ multiplex PCR, the repertoire was profiled, and TCRdb retains in-frame clones only, with some absent. The sample lists roughly 79,000 clones, 80% to 90% occurring once. Whole-study results and caveats: No antigen was identified for the clonally expanded peripheral T cells. By week 6 at 0.1 to 3.0 mg/kg, blood CD4+ and CD8+ T cells had expanded clonally.

The receptor was isolated from an adult with an advanced solid tumor such as melanoma, head and neck, liver or kidney cancer. Sequenced here: CD4+ or CD8+ T cells sorted from blood, sampled in a trial of the OX40 agonist ivuxolimab. This chain uses TRBV5-4 with TRBJ1-1; unclear D gene. CDR3 residues: CASSRDPNTEAFF. CDR3 bases: TGTGCCAGCAGCCGCGACCCGAACACTGAAGCTTTCTTT.